This TCR beta chain originates from a study of T cells in Graves' hyperthyroidism and ophthalmopathy. Study-level results: Blood also carried most thyroid clonotypes expanded above 0.001.

Concerning this clonotype itself: What it recognizes is unknown. A read error may explain this, as a much larger clone is one base away.

With V trimmed by 4 bases and J by 9 bases, 10 bases remained unmatched. Germline V CDR1 and CDR2: MNHEY, SMNVEV (reference sequence). This CDR3 has 14 amino acids. The investigators amplified TCR beta CDR3 regions from RNA transcripts. The HTBI primer set served for first-round RT-PCR of the TCR CDR3. One entry per CDR3 protein results from TCRdb running MiXCR on the multiplex PCR reads. Among 600,000 to 900,000 distinct CDR3 sequences listed, around 17% were seen once. Hyperthyroidism was newly diagnosed in patients aged 18 to 65 (duration under 2 months). J is TRBJ2-7 and V is TRBV27; 9 bases agree with TRBD2. The receptor's source is a man between 18 and 35 years old with Graves' hyperthyroidism. The sample was blood. CDR3 in DNA: TGTGCCAGCAGTTCCGCTAGCGGGATCACCGCGCAGTACTTC. The encoded protein is CASSSASGITAQYF.